The clone carrying this TCR beta chain has a single count. V was pared by 5 bases and J by 3 bases, with 7 bases of the junction left unmatched. Looked up from germline, CDR1 is SGHAT and CDR2 is FQDESV (reference sequence). This CDR3 is 16 amino acids long. Assay used: immunoSEQ multiplex PCR; TCRdb lists only in-frame clones, some missing. The data contain roughly 76,000 clones, around 88% of them singletons. This specimen comes from a study of blood T cell repertoires in COVID-19. Specimen: peripheral blood. This TCR was recovered from a man aged 70-80 years with active or convalescent COVID-19. The V and J genes are TRBV11-1 and TRBJ2-5; TRBD2 agrees at 12 bases. CDR3 coding DNA: TGTGCCAGCAGCGGTGGGCTAGCGGGAGGGAAAGAGACCCAGTACTTC. Translating gives CASSGGLAGGKETQYF. The entire variable domain, with the rest obtained from reference TRBV11-1 and TRBJ2-5, is as follows: EAEVAQSPRYKITEKSQAVAFWCDPISGHATLYWYRQILGQGPELLVQFQDESVVDDSQLPKDRFSAERLKGVDSTLKIQPAELGDSAMYLCASSGGLAGGKETQYFGPGTRLLVL.